This T cell receptor (beta chain) was retrieved from a study of beta chain features in type 1 diabetes. In this sample, this clone turned up a few times. The germline V gene has CDR1 LGHNA and CDR2 YNFKEQ. CDR3 length equals 15 residues. V dropped 4 bases and J dropped 1 base, with 13 bases sitting between them. Expressed TCRB transcripts were sequenced because the isolated RNA had all been reverse transcribed beforehand. The method was immunoSEQ multiplex PCR; TCRdb's version includes in-frame clones alone and lacks a portion of them. The table has 150,000 to 190,000 clones, over 7.5% seen once. The single heparinised draw taken from each donor contained 90 to 150 mL of blood on average.

The receptor was isolated from a man aged 18 to 30 in good health. The sample was central memory CD4+ T cells from blood. This rearrangement joins TRBV4-2 to TRBJ1-1; weak D call: TRBD1 (6 bases). The CDR3 sequence is CASSPYRDKNTEAFF. DNA for the CDR3: TGTGCCAGCAGCCCGTACCGGGACAAGAACACTGAAGCTTTCTTT.